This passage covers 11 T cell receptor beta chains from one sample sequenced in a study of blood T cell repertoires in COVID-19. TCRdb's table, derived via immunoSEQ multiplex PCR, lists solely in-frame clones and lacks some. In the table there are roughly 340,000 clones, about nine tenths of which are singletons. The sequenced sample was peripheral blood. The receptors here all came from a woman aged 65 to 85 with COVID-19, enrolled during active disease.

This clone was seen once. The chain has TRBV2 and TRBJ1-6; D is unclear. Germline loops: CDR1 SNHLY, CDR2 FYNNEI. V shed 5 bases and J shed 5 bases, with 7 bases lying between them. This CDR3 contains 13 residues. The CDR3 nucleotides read TGTGCCAGCAGTCTAACAGATAATTCACCCCTCCACTTT. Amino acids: CASSLTDNSPLHF.

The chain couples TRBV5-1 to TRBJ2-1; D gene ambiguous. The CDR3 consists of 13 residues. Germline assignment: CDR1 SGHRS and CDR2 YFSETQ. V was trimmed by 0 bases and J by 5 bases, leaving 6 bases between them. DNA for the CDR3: TGCGCCAGCAGCTTGGTAACACACAATGAGCAGTTCTTC. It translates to CASSLVTHNEQFF.

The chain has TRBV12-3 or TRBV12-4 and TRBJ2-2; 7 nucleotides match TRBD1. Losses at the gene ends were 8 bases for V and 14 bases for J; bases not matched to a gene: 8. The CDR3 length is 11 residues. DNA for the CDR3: TGTGCCAGCCGGGACAGAGGTGTTCTGTTTTTT. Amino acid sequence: CASRDRGVLFF.

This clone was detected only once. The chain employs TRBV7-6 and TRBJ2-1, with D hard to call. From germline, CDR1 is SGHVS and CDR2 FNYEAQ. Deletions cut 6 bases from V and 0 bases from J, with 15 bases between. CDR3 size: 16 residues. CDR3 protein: CASSYSGSSSYNEQFF. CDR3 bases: TGTGCCAGCAGTTACTCCGGGTCCAGCTCCTACAATGAGCAGTTCTTC.

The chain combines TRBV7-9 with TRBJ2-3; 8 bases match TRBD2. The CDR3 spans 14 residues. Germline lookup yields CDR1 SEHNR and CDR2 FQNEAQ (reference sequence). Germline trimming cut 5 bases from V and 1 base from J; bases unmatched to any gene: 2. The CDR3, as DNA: TGTGCCAGCAGCGTACTAGCGGGCACAGATACGCAGTATTTT. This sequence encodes CASSVLAGTDTQYF.

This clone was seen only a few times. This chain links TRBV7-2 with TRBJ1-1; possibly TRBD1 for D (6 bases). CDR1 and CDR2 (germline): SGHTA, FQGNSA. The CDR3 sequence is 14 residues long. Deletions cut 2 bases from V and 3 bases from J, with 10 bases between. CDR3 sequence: CASSLTGTDTEAFF. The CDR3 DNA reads TGTGCCAGCAGCTTAACAGGGACCGACACTGAAGCTTTCTTT.

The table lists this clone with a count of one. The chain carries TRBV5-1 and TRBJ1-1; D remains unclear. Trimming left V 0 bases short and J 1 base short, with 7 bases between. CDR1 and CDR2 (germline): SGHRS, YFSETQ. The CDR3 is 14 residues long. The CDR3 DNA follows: TGCGCCAGCAGCTTGGACTGGTCGAACACTGAAGCTTTCTTT. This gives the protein CASSLDWSNTEAFF.

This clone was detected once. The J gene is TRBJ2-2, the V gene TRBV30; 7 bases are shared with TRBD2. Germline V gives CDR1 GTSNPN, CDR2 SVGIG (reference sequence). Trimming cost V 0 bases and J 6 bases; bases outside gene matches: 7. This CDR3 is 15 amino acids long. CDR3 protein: CAWSVLVGGSGELFF. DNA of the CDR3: TGTGCCTGGAGTGTACTGGTGGGGGGGTCCGGGGAGCTGTTTTTT.

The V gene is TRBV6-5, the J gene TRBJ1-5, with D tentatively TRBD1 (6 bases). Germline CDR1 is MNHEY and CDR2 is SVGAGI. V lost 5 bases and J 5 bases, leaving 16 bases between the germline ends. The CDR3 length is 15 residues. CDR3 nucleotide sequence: TGTGCCAGCAGTACCGGAGCAGGGGTATATCAGCCCCAGCATTTT. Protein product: CASSTGAGVYQPQHF.

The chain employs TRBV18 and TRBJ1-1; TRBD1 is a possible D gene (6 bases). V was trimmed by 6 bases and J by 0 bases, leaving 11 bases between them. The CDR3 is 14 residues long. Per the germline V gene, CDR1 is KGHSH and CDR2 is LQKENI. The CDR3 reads CASSQGTLNTEAFF. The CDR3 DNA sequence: TGTGCCAGCTCCCAGGGGACATTGAACACTGAAGCTTTCTTT.

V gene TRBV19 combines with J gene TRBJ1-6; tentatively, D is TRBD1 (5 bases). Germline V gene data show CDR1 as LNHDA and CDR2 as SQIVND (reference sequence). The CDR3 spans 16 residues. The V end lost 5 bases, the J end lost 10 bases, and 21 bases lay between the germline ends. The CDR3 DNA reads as TGTGCCAGTAGTCTTATGGGGACTTTTAATCCGTCACCCCTCCACTTT. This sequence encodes CASSLMGTFNPSPLHF.